A selection of T cell receptor beta chains follows, all from one sample in a study of cytomegalovirus exposure and HLA in healthy donors. Method: immunoSEQ multiplex PCR; TCRdb's copy keeps in-frame clones and lacks some. The table shows approximately 190,000 clones, with more than 70% occurring only once. Sequenced material: PBMCs. The receptors were gathered from a boy between 10 and 17 years old in good health and CMV-seronegative. Each CDR3 is given with its conserved first and last residue. The order of the fields is V gene, clone size, CDR3 length, J gene, D gene, CDR3 DNA, CDR3 protein. The D gene is left open where the match is weak. Where a row states a size, it is once, few, many or the class of an expanded clone; other rows omit it.

v_gene: TRBV11-2; abundance: .; len: 14; j_gene: TRBJ1-1; d_gene: .; CDR3nt: TGTGCCAGCAGCTTAGTACGGGTGCCCACTGAAGCTTTCTTT; CDR3aa: CASSLVRVPTEAFF
v_gene: TRBV5-4; abundance: once; len: 16; j_gene: TRBJ2-3; d_gene: .; CDR3nt: TGTGCCAGCAGCAACTTGGTCGGACAGAGCACAGATACGCAGTATTTT; CDR3aa: CASSNLVGQSTDTQYF
v_gene: TRBV30; abundance: .; len: 17; j_gene: TRBJ1-6; d_gene: TRBD1; CDR3nt: TGTGCCTGGAGCAATCCACAGGGGGCTAAACAGAATTCACCCCTCCACTTT; CDR3aa: CAWSNPQGAKQNSPLHF
v_gene: TRBV4-3; abundance: few; len: 15; j_gene: TRBJ1-1; d_gene: .; CDR3nt: TGCGCCAGCAGCACCAAACCGGGCGGGAGTACTGAAGCTTTCTTT; CDR3aa: CASSTKPGGSTEAFF
v_gene: TRBV13; abundance: .; len: 14; j_gene: TRBJ2-7; d_gene: TRBD1; CDR3nt: TGTGCCAGCATGGACCGGGACAGGGGGCTGGAGCAGTACTTC; CDR3aa: CASMDRDRGLEQYF
v_gene: TRBV10-3; abundance: .; len: 13; j_gene: TRBJ2-1; d_gene: TRBD1; CDR3nt: TGTGCCATCAATACAGGGGGAACGAGTGAGCAGTTCTTC; CDR3aa: CAINTGGTSEQFF
v_gene: TRBV9; abundance: .; len: 13; j_gene: TRBJ1-1; d_gene: .; CDR3nt: TGTGCCAGCCGTACAGATTTGAACACTGAAGCTTTCTTT; CDR3aa: CASRTDLNTEAFF
v_gene: TRBV6-1; abundance: .; len: 15; j_gene: TRBJ2-6; d_gene: .; CDR3nt: TGTGCCAGCCCTAGCCCCAGCTCTGGGGCCAACGTCCTGACTTTC; CDR3aa: CASPSPSSGANVLTF
v_gene: TRBV5-6; abundance: .; len: 14; j_gene: TRBJ1-2; d_gene: TRBD1; CDR3nt: TGTGCCAGCAGCCTCCGGGACAGGGTTTCTGGCTACACCTTC; CDR3aa: CASSLRDRVSGYTF
v_gene: TRBV7-2; abundance: .; len: 15; j_gene: TRBJ2-2; d_gene: .; CDR3nt: TGTGCCAGCAGCTCTGCTAGCGAATGGGCCGGGGAGCTGTTTTTT; CDR3aa: CASSSASEWAGELFF
v_gene: TRBV30; abundance: .; len: 15; j_gene: TRBJ1-4; d_gene: .; CDR3nt: TGTGCCTGGAGTGTAGGAGGGCAGGGTGGCGAAAAACTGTTTTTT; CDR3aa: CAWSVGGQGGEKLFF
v_gene: TRBV19; abundance: .; len: 16; j_gene: TRBJ1-4; d_gene: .; CDR3nt: TGTGCCAGTAGTTTAACAGGGCCGCCCACTAATGAAAAACTGTTTTTT; CDR3aa: CASSLTGPPTNEKLFF
v_gene: TRBV2; abundance: .; len: 15; j_gene: TRBJ1-1; d_gene: TRBD1; CDR3nt: TGTGCCAGCAGTAGTTCCGACAGGGCGTCGATTGAAGCTTTCTTT; CDR3aa: CASSSSDRASIEAFF
v_gene: TRBV14; abundance: .; len: 16; j_gene: TRBJ2-7; d_gene: .; CDR3nt: TGTGCCAGCAGCCAAGATCCACTACCGAGTACCTACGAGCAGTACTTC; CDR3aa: CASSQDPLPSTYEQYF
v_gene: TRBV18; abundance: once; len: 17; j_gene: TRBJ1-5; d_gene: TRBD1; CDR3nt: TGTGCCAGCTCACCAAGGTACAGGGGGTTAGAAAATCAGCCCCAGCATTTT; CDR3aa: CASSPRYRGLENQPQHF
v_gene: TRBV11-2; abundance: .; len: 13; j_gene: TRBJ1-2; d_gene: .; CDR3nt: TGTGCCAGCAGCAGGGGGATTAACTATGGCTACACCTTC; CDR3aa: CASSRGINYGYTF
v_gene: TRBV11-2; abundance: .; len: 15; j_gene: TRBJ2-2; d_gene: .; CDR3nt: TGTGCCAGCAGCTTAGGGCTTACGAACACCGGGGAGCTGTTTTTT; CDR3aa: CASSLGLTNTGELFF
v_gene: TRBV30; abundance: .; len: 13; j_gene: TRBJ2-7; d_gene: .; CDR3nt: TGTGCCTGGAGTCCGGGACATACCTACGAGCAGTACTTC; CDR3aa: CAWSPGHTYEQYF
v_gene: TRBV28; abundance: .; len: 12; j_gene: TRBJ2-5; d_gene: TRBD2; CDR3nt: TGTGCCAGCAGACCGGGAGGCGAGACCCAGTACTTC; CDR3aa: CASRPGGETQYF
v_gene: TRBV5-6; abundance: .; len: 16; j_gene: TRBJ1-2; d_gene: .; CDR3nt: TGTGCCAGCAGCCCGAGGGGAGGAGGCAGCGTCTATGGCTACACCTTC; CDR3aa: CASSPRGGGSVYGYTF
v_gene: TRBV7-9; abundance: .; len: 15; j_gene: TRBJ2-7; d_gene: TRBD2; CDR3nt: TGTGCCAGCAGCCACACGGGACTAGCGGGATACGAGCAGTACTTC; CDR3aa: CASSHTGLAGYEQYF
v_gene: TRBV28; abundance: .; len: 15; j_gene: TRBJ2-7; d_gene: TRBD1; CDR3nt: TGTGCCAGCAGTACGAGACAGGGGGTAATTTACGAGCAGTACTTC; CDR3aa: CASSTRQGVIYEQYF
v_gene: TRBV11-3; abundance: .; len: 14; j_gene: TRBJ2-3; d_gene: .; CDR3nt: TGTGCCAGCAGCCGGACGGGGGGCACAGATACGCAGTATTTT; CDR3aa: CASSRTGGTDTQYF
v_gene: TRBV25-1; abundance: .; len: 11; j_gene: TRBJ2-2; d_gene: .; CDR3nt: TGTGCCAGCAGTGTAACCGGGGAGCTGTTTTTT; CDR3aa: CASSVTGELFF
v_gene: TRBV10-1; abundance: .; len: 14; j_gene: TRBJ1-1; d_gene: TRBD1; CDR3nt: TGCGCCAGCAGTGAGGACAGGGAGGACACTGAAGCTTTCTTT; CDR3aa: CASSEDREDTEAFF
v_gene: TRBV4-1; abundance: .; len: 15; j_gene: TRBJ1-6; d_gene: .; CDR3nt: TGCGCCAGCAGCCAAGACCTGGGAGGGAATTCACCCCTCCACTTT; CDR3aa: CASSQDLGGNSPLHF
v_gene: TRBV4-1; abundance: .; len: 16; j_gene: TRBJ2-7; d_gene: TRBD2; CDR3nt: TGCGCCAGCAGCCAACCCCTACTAGCGGGAAAAGACGAGCAGTACTTC; CDR3aa: CASSQPLLAGKDEQYF
v_gene: TRBV28; abundance: .; len: 14; j_gene: TRBJ1-1; d_gene: TRBD1; CDR3nt: TGTGCCAGCAGTTCCACAGGGGAGCGGACTGAAGCTTTCTTT; CDR3aa: CASSSTGERTEAFF
v_gene: TRBV6-5; abundance: .; len: 14; j_gene: TRBJ2-1; d_gene: TRBD1; CDR3nt: TGTGCCAGCAGCCCCGGGACAGGGTGGAATGAGCAGTTCTTC; CDR3aa: CASSPGTGWNEQFF
v_gene: TRBV4-1; abundance: .; len: 16; j_gene: TRBJ1-1; d_gene: .; CDR3nt: TGCGCCAGCAGTCACTCCCCCTCGAGGGGAGGGACTGAAGCTTTCTTT; CDR3aa: CASSHSPSRGGTEAFF
v_gene: TRBV7-3; abundance: .; len: 12; j_gene: TRBJ2-3; d_gene: TRBD1; CDR3nt: TGTGCCAGCAGCTGGACAGGGGATACGCAGTATTTT; CDR3aa: CASSWTGDTQYF
v_gene: TRBV4-3; abundance: .; len: 17; j_gene: TRBJ2-1; d_gene: .; CDR3nt: TGCGCCAGCAGCCAAGGACCCCGGGGAGGCTCCTACAATGAGCAGTTCTTC; CDR3aa: CASSQGPRGGSYNEQFF
v_gene: TRBV21-1; abundance: .; len: 15; j_gene: TRBJ2-7; d_gene: .; CDR3nt: TGTGCCAGCAGCAAAGAGCCAGGGGATTCCTACGAGCAGTACTTC; CDR3aa: CASSKEPGDSYEQYF
v_gene: TRBV29-1; abundance: .; len: 12; j_gene: TRBJ1-4; d_gene: .; CDR3nt: TGCAGCGTTGAAGTCGGAGGGGAAAAACTGTTTTTT; CDR3aa: CSVEVGGEKLFF
v_gene: TRBV7-2; abundance: few; len: 16; j_gene: TRBJ1-6; d_gene: .; CDR3nt: TGTGCCAGCAGCTCAACAGGGACCTCCTATAATTCACCCCTCCACTTT; CDR3aa: CASSSTGTSYNSPLHF
v_gene: TRBV5-1; abundance: few; len: 16; j_gene: TRBJ2-7; d_gene: .; CDR3nt: TGCGCCAGCAGCTCCGCCCCTAACAGGGCCCTCTACGAGCAGTACTTC; CDR3aa: CASSSAPNRALYEQYF
v_gene: TRBV5-1; abundance: .; len: 15; j_gene: TRBJ2-1; d_gene: TRBD2; CDR3nt: TGCGCCAGCAGCCCTCCAATAGCGGGGGACAATGAGCAGTTCTTC; CDR3aa: CASSPPIAGDNEQFF
v_gene: TRBV29-1; abundance: .; len: 14; j_gene: TRBJ2-7; d_gene: TRBD2; CDR3nt: TGCAGCGCCGTCCGGACTAGCGGTACCTACGAGCAGTACTTC; CDR3aa: CSAVRTSGTYEQYF
v_gene: TRBV7-9; abundance: .; len: 16; j_gene: TRBJ2-7; d_gene: TRBD2; CDR3nt: TGTGCCAGCAGCGCATCCGGGACTAGCGCTTTCCACGAGCAGTACTTC; CDR3aa: CASSASGTSAFHEQYF
v_gene: TRBV29-1; abundance: .; len: 14; j_gene: TRBJ2-3; d_gene: .; CDR3nt: TGCAGCGTTGGAGGGGGACCAACCACAGATACGCAGTATTTT; CDR3aa: CSVGGGPTTDTQYF
v_gene: TRBV19; abundance: .; len: 14; j_gene: TRBJ2-5; d_gene: .; CDR3nt: TGTGCCAGTAGTATGGTAGCGGTGGATGGGACCCAGTACTTC; CDR3aa: CASSMVAVDGTQYF
v_gene: TRBV15; abundance: .; len: 14; j_gene: TRBJ2-7; d_gene: TRBD1; CDR3nt: TGTGCCACCAGCAACCGGGACAGCTCCTACGAGCAGTACTTC; CDR3aa: CATSNRDSSYEQYF
v_gene: TRBV9; abundance: .; len: 15; j_gene: TRBJ1-2; d_gene: TRBD1; CDR3nt: TGTGCCAGCAGCGTGGGGGGACAGGGGAACTATGGCTACACCTTC; CDR3aa: CASSVGGQGNYGYTF
v_gene: TRBV27; abundance: .; len: 16; j_gene: TRBJ1-1; d_gene: .; CDR3nt: TGTGCCAGCAGTTTATCGAAAATTAACAGAGCCCCTGAAGCTTTCTTT; CDR3aa: CASSLSKINRAPEAFF
v_gene: TRBV5-6; abundance: .; len: 15; j_gene: TRBJ1-2; d_gene: .; CDR3nt: TGTGCCAGCACCCTCGTCAGAGACAGGACCTATGGCTACACCTTC; CDR3aa: CASTLVRDRTYGYTF
v_gene: TRBV19; abundance: .; len: 15; j_gene: TRBJ1-2; d_gene: .; CDR3nt: TGTGCCAGTAGTATAGGCGGGGGACACCTCTATGGCTACACCTTC; CDR3aa: CASSIGGGHLYGYTF